The 7 T cell receptor beta chains below were found in one sample sequenced in a study of T cell responses to AZD1222 COVID-19 vaccine. Sequencing used immunoSEQ multiplex PCR; TCRdb keeps in-frame clones, though not all of them. The sample includes 90,000 to 150,000 clones, around 87% of them seen just once. This specimen was peripheral blood, taken on day 0 of AZD1222 vaccination. The source is an adult in good health.

CDR3 region: CASRNSGTGPTEQYF. The CDR3 DNA reads as TGTGCCAGCAGGAATTCCGGGACAGGGCCTACGGAGCAGTACTTC. The chain has TRBV6-5 and TRBJ2-7, with TRBD1 matching over 9 bases. J was trimmed by 7 bases and V by 6 bases; bases with no gene match: 13. Germline CDR1 reads MNHEY; CDR2 reads SVGAGI. CDR3 length: 15 residues.

The rearrangement uses TRBV7-6 and TRBJ1-1; 7 nucleotides agree with TRBD1. The germline V gene encodes CDR1 SGHVS and CDR2 FNYEAQ. Trimming at V came to 0 bases and at J to 6 bases, leaving 7 bases not matched to a gene. This CDR3 is 15 amino acids long. The DNA of the CDR3 is TGTGCCAGCAGCTTAGCGGCAGGGGGGTACGCTGAAGCTTTCTTT. Translation: CASSLAAGGYAEAFF.

The chain employs TRBV9 and TRBJ1-3, with 8 nucleotides matching TRBD1. With 5 bases clipped from V and 0 bases from J, the junction kept 4 bases outside the gene matches. The CDR3 is 15 amino acids. Germline V lookup: CDR1 SGDLS, CDR2 YYNGEE. The CDR3 here is CASSLTGDSGNTIYF. The CDR3 region has the DNA TGTGCCAGCAGTCTGACAGGGGACTCTGGAAACACCATATATTTT.

The chain is built from TRBV6-6 and TRBJ1-5, with TRBD1 matching over 7 bases. Germline-derived CDR1 and CDR2 are MNHNY and SVGAGI (reference sequence). The ends lost 2 bases at V and 3 bases at J; junction bases unmatched: 7. This CDR3 has 16 residues. The CDR3 is CASSYLETGNNQPQHF. The CDR3 nucleotides read TGTGCCAGCAGTTACCTGGAGACAGGGAACAATCAGCCCCAGCATTTT.

V is TRBV3-1 (or the pseudogene TRBV3-2) and J is TRBJ1-3, with D possibly being TRBD1 (5 bases). The germline V and J ends were trimmed by 5 bases and 6 bases, with 14 bases remaining between them. CDR1 is LGHDT and CDR2 is YNNKEL in the germline V gene (reference sequence). The CDR3 consists of 14 residues. The CDR3 spells CASSSTDSENTIYF. The CDR3 nucleotides are TGTGCCAGCAGCTCAACTGACAGTGAAAACACCATATATTTT.

The count of this clone is one. The rearrangement uses TRBV5-1 and TRBJ1-5; D gene unclear. The V end lost 0 bases, the J end lost 5 bases, and 6 bases lay between the germline ends. Germline V gene sequence: CDR1 SGHRS, CDR2 YFSETQ. This CDR3 spans 13 amino acids. Here the CDR3 DNA reads TGCGCCAGCAGCTTGGAACCAGATCAGCCCCAGCATTTT. Translation: CASSLEPDQPQHF.

This clone was seen only once. The chain has TRBV11-2 and TRBJ2-3; 11 positions match TRBD2. Germline lookup yields CDR1 SGHAT and CDR2 FQNNGV. The CDR3 covers 16 residues. V shed 5 bases and J 2 bases; nucleotides not matched to a gene: 6. The CDR3 loop is CASSALAGGLTDTQYF. The CDR3 DNA follows: TGTGCCAGCAGCGCGCTAGCGGGGGGCCTCACAGATACGCAGTATTTT.